A selection of T cell receptor beta chains follows, all from one sample in a study of blood T cell repertoires in COVID-19. Generated by immunoSEQ multiplex PCR, the TCRdb table keeps only in-frame clones and is missing some. Of more than 120,000 clones listed, roughly 86% are singletons. Sequencing used peripheral blood. The receptor set was obtained from a woman between 45 and 60 years old with acute or convalescent COVID-19. Each CDR3 is given with its conserved first and last residue. D genes are given only for firm matches. Size is omitted from some rows. Given values are once, few, many or a class for expanded clones.

v_call	d_call	j_call	clone_size	cdr3_aa	cdr3_nt
TRBV30	.	TRBJ1-3	.	CACLLSPGTGNTIYF	TGTGCCTGCCTCCTGTCCCCGGGGACTGGAAACACCATATATTTT
TRBV13	.	TRBJ2-4	.	CASSSLGGGPKNIQYF	TGTGCCAGCAGCTCCCTAGGGGGAGGGCCCAAAAACATTCAGTACTTC
TRBV11-2	.	TRBJ2-2	.	CASSLSRGAANTGELFF	TGTGCCAGCAGCTTATCCCGCGGGGCAGCGAACACCGGGGAGCTGTTTTTT
TRBV28	TRBD2	TRBJ2-1	few	CASRINLAGGPGSYNEQFF	TGTGCCAGCAGGATAAACCTAGCGGGAGGCCCGGGCTCCTACAATGAGCAGTTCTTC
TRBV7-3	TRBD2	TRBJ2-2	once	CASSLQSSGGTSTGELFF	TGTGCCAGCAGCTTACAATCTAGCGGGGGGACCTCCACCGGGGAGCTGTTTTTT
TRBV24-1	.	TRBJ1-2	.	CATSIPGGLGYTF	TGTGCCACCAGTATACCAGGTGGACTGGGCTACACCTTC
TRBV19	TRBD1	TRBJ1-1	.	CASSRTGETEAFF	TGTGCCAGTAGTCGGACAGGTGAGACTGAAGCTTTCTTT
TRBV11-2	.	TRBJ1-2	.	CASSLDSLPETGYGYTF	TGTGCCAGCAGCTTAGATTCCCTCCCGGAAACGGGCTATGGCTACACCTTC
TRBV27	TRBD1	TRBJ1-2	.	CASSQTGSNYGYTF	TGTGCCAGCAGCCAGACAGGGTCGAACTATGGCTACACCTTC
TRBV3-1/TRBV3-2	.	TRBJ1-1	.	CASSQDLFGATEAFF	TGTGCCAGCAGCCAAGATCTCTTTGGGGCAACTGAAGCTTTCTTT
TRBV6-1	.	TRBJ1-6	once	CASSAMHRDSPLHF	TGTGCCAGCAGTGCCATGCACAGGGACTCACCCCTCCACTTT
TRBV13	.	TRBJ2-3	.	CASSLVPLSTDTQYF	TGTGCCAGCAGCTTAGTCCCCCTTAGCACAGATACGCAGTATTTT
TRBV24-1	.	TRBJ2-3	.	CATSDSEGTSAPDTQYF	TGTGCCACCAGTGACAGTGAAGGGACTTCCGCCCCAGATACGCAGTATTTT
TRBV30	TRBD1	TRBJ1-6	.	CAWSRLGQGDSPLHF	TGTGCCTGGAGTAGATTGGGACAGGGTGATTCACCCCTCCACTTT
TRBV4-1	TRBD1	TRBJ1-1	.	CASSQERRQGNTEAFF	TGCGCCAGCAGCCAAGAAAGAAGACAGGGGAACACTGAAGCTTTCTTT
TRBV18	.	TRBJ1-1	.	CASSPTRDTNTEAFF	TGTGCCAGCTCACCCACCCGGGACACCAACACTGAAGCTTTCTTT
TRBV29-1	.	TRBJ2-2	.	CSVGQGRAGELFF	TGCAGCGTTGGCCAGGGAAGGGCCGGGGAGCTGTTTTTT
TRBV6-5	TRBD1	TRBJ2-7	.	CASTATGGEYEQYF	TGTGCCAGCACGGCGACAGGGGGCGAGTACGAGCAGTACTTC
TRBV4-2	.	TRBJ1-6	.	CASSQADILNSPLHF	TGTGCCAGCAGCCAAGCGGACATCCTTAATTCACCCCTCCACTTT
TRBV3-1/TRBV3-2	TRBD1	TRBJ2-2	.	CASSQGTGYSGELFF	TGTGCCAGCAGCCAAGGGACAGGGTATTCCGGGGAGCTGTTTTTT
TRBV3-1/TRBV3-2	TRBD1	TRBJ2-7	.	CASSQVGRGIYEQYF	TGTGCCAGCAGCCAAGTCGGCAGGGGGATCTACGAGCAGTACTTC
TRBV2	TRBD1	TRBJ1-5	.	CASNSRGTNQPQHF	TGTGCCAGCAATAGCAGGGGGACCAATCAGCCCCAGCATTTT
TRBV7-3	TRBD1	TRBJ2-3	.	CASSLTGPGGGTDTQYF	TGTGCCAGCAGCTTAACAGGGCCAGGGGGCGGCACAGATACGCAGTATTTT
TRBV10-3	.	TRBJ2-1	.	CAIRDTGLPYNEQFF	TGTGCCATCAGGGATACAGGCCTCCCCTACAATGAGCAGTTCTTC
TRBV6-1	.	TRBJ1-3	few	CASSEPTGWNTIYF	TGTGCCAGCAGTGAGCCGACAGGCTGGAACACCATATATTTT
TRBV19	TRBD1	TRBJ1-5	.	CASSPGQTNQPQHF	TGTGCCAGTAGTCCGGGACAGACCAATCAGCCCCAGCATTTT
TRBV3-1/TRBV3-2	TRBD2	TRBJ2-1	.	CASSLGLADYNEQFF	TGTGCCAGCAGCCTCGGACTAGCGGATTACAATGAGCAGTTCTTC
TRBV7-3	TRBD1	TRBJ2-2	.	CASSLTGDRNTGELFF	TGTGCCAGCAGCTTAACCGGGGACAGGAACACCGGGGAGCTGTTTTTT
TRBV5-6	.	TRBJ2-5	.	CATLGSRPEETQYF	TGTGCCACCTTAGGGAGTCGACCAGAAGAGACCCAGTACTTC
TRBV5-4	.	TRBJ2-3	.	CASSPQGRLTDTQYF	TGTGCCAGCAGCCCACAGGGAAGGTTGACAGATACGCAGTATTTT
TRBV11-2	.	TRBJ1-1	few	CASSLAGKGFF	TGTGCCAGCAGCTTAGCAGGGAAGGGTTTCTTT
TRBV6-5	TRBD1	TRBJ1-1	.	CASSSQGARTEAFF	TGTGCCAGCAGTTCCCAGGGGGCAAGGACTGAAGCTTTCTTT
TRBV7-2	.	TRBJ2-3	.	CASSLYTDTQYF	TGTGCCAGCAGCTTATACACAGATACGCAGTATTTT
TRBV5-4	TRBD2	TRBJ2-1	.	CASSSAGGGYNEQFF	TGTGCCAGCAGCTCTGCGGGGGGGGGTTACAATGAGCAGTTCTTC
TRBV20-1	.	TRBJ1-1	once	CSARPPEAFF	TGCAGTGCGCGGCCCCCTGAAGCTTTCTTT
TRBV6-1	.	TRBJ1-1	few	CASSEFGEAFF	TGTGCCAGCAGTGAATTCGGTGAGGCTTTCTTT
TRBV23-1	.	TRBJ2-6	.	CASRYVLTGANVLTF	TGCGCCAGCAGGTATGTGTTAACTGGGGCCAACGTCCTGACTTTC
TRBV3-1/TRBV3-2	TRBD2	TRBJ2-7	.	CASSLTSARTYEQYF	TGTGCCAGCAGCCTAACTAGCGCGCGAACCTACGAGCAGTACTTC
TRBV29-1	.	TRBJ1-1	.	CSVENARANTEAFF	TGCAGCGTTGAAAACGCCAGGGCGAACACTGAAGCTTTCTTT
TRBV10-3	TRBD1	TRBJ1-2	many	CAISAGQDSNYGYTF	TGTGCCATCAGCGCCGGACAGGACTCTAACTATGGCTACACCTTC
TRBV7-8	TRBD1	TRBJ1-1	.	CASSFLFEGANTEAFF	TGTGCCAGCAGCTTTCTATTTGAGGGGGCGAACACTGAAGCTTTCTTT
TRBV4-1	.	TRBJ2-7	.	CASSQDPFRQDLYEQYF	TGCGCCAGCAGCCAAGATCCCTTTCGACAGGACCTCTACGAGCAGTACTTC
TRBV27	.	TRBJ1-5	few	CASRSRTVSNQPQHF	TGTGCCAGCAGGTCCAGGACAGTTAGCAATCAGCCCCAGCATTTT
TRBV19	.	TRBJ1-1	.	CASSNPTLYAEAFF	TGTGCCAGTAGCAACCCGACACTTTACGCTGAAGCTTTCTTT
TRBV28	TRBD1	TRBJ1-1	.	CASSWGQTNTEAFF	TGTGCCAGCAGTTGGGGACAGACGAACACTGAAGCTTTCTTT
TRBV30	.	TRBJ2-5	.	CAWSVLGRGETQYF	TGTGCCTGGAGTGTACTCGGCAGGGGAGAGACCCAGTACTTC
TRBV7-3	.	TRBJ2-1	.	CASGSERYNEQFF	TGTGCCAGCGGGAGCGAACGCTACAATGAGCAGTTCTTC
TRBV29-1	.	TRBJ1-1	.	CSDSGNTEAFF	TGCAGCGACAGTGGGAACACTGAAGCTTTCTTT
TRBV29-1	.	TRBJ1-1	.	CSVSGTEAFF	TGCAGCGTCTCAGGCACTGAAGCTTTCTTT
TRBV2	TRBD1	TRBJ2-7	.	CASSERTGGGYEQYF	TGTGCCAGCAGTGAAAGGACAGGGGGTGGCTACGAGCAGTACTTC
TRBV5-4	TRBD2	TRBJ2-3	once	CASSPPLAGAADTQYF	TGTGCCAGCAGCCCACCTCTGGCGGGAGCTGCAGATACGCAGTATTTT
TRBV18	.	TRBJ1-1	.	CASSPERDTEAFF	TGTGCCAGCTCACCCGAACGGGACACTGAAGCTTTCTTT
TRBV3-1/TRBV3-2	TRBD2	TRBJ2-1	.	CASSPRGGREVNEQFF	TGTGCCAGCAGCCCCAGGGGCGGGAGGGAGGTTAATGAGCAGTTCTTC
TRBV5-6	.	TRBJ1-2	.	CASSQVGQTRYGYTF	TGTGCCAGCAGCCAAGTAGGACAAACTCGTTATGGCTACACCTTC
TRBV30	TRBD1	TRBJ1-2	.	CAWSVQGGTGYTF	TGTGCCTGGAGTGTACAGGGGGGCACCGGCTACACCTTC
TRBV5-1	.	TRBJ2-1	.	CASSLNNEQFF	TGCGCCAGCAGCCTTAACAATGAGCAGTTCTTC
TRBV19	.	TRBJ2-7	once	CASSFKQGKEQYF	TGTGCCAGTAGTTTTAAACAGGGAAAGGAGCAGTACTTC
TRBV5-1	TRBD1	TRBJ1-2	.	CASRPTRQGENGYTF	TGCGCCAGCAGGCCAACGAGACAGGGGGAAAATGGCTACACCTTC
TRBV11-3	TRBD2	TRBJ2-5	.	CASSLGLAGKTQYF	TGTGCCAGCAGCTTAGGACTAGCGGGAAAGACCCAGTACTTC
TRBV2	.	TRBJ1-2	.	CASRGVINYGYTF	TGTGCCAGCAGAGGGGTAATTAACTATGGCTACACCTTC